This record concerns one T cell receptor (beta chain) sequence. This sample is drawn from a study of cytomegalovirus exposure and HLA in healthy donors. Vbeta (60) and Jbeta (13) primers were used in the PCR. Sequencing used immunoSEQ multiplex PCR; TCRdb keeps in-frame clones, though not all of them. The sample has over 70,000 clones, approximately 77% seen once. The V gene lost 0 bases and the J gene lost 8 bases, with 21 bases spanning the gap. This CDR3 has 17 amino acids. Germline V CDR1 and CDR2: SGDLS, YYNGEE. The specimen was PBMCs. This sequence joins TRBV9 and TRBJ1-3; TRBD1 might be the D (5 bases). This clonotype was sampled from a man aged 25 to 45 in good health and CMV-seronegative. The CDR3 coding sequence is TGTGCCAGCAGCGTAGCCCACCGTAACAGGTTATTGGACACCATATATTTT. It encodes CASSVAHRNRLLDTIYF.